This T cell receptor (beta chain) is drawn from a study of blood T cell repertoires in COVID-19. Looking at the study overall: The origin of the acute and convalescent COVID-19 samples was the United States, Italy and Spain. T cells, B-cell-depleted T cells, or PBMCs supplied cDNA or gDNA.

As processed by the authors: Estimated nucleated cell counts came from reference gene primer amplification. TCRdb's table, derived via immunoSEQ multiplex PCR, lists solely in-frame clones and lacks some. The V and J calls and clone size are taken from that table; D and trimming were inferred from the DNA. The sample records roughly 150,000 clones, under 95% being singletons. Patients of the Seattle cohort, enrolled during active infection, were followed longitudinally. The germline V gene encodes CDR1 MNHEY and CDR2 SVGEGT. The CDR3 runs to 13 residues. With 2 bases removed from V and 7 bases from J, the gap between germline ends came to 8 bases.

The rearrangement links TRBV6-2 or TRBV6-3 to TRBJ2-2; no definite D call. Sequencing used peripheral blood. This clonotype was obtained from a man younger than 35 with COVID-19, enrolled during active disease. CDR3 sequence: CASSYSPSGELFF. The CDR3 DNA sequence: TGTGCCAGCAGTTACAGTCCTAGCGGGGAGCTGTTTTTT.